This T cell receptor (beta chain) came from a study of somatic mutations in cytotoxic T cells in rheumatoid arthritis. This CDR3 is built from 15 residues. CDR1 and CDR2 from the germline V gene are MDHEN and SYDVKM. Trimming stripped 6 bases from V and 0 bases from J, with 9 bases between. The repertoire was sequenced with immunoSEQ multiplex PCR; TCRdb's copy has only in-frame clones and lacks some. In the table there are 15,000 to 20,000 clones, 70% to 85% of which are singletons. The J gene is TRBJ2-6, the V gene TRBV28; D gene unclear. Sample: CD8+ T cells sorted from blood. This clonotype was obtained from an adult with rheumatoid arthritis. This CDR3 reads CASSPGDSGANVLTF. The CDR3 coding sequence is TGTGCCAGCAGCCCTGGGGACTCTGGGGCCAACGTCCTGACTTTC. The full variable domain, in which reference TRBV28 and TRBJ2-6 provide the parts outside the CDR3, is DVKVTQSSRYLVKRTGEKVFLECVQDMDHENMFWYRQDPGLGLRLIYFSYDVKMKEKGDIPEGYSVSREKKERFSLILESASTNQTSMYLCASSPGDSGANVLTFGAGSRLTVL.